The rows below give T cell receptor beta chains drawn from one sample of a study of blood T cells in healthy people across ages. A single record per CDR3 protein comes from TCRdb applying MiXCR to the 5' RACE reads. The sample shows hundreds of thousands of distinct CDR3 sequences, roughly 43% of them seen only once. The sequenced sample consisted of blood. These receptors all stem from a woman aged 55 to 70 in good health. The CDR3 runs from the conserved cysteine through the conserved F or W. A D gene is named only where the DNA matches it firmly. Clone size is shown for a subset of rows, as once, few, many or a class of expanded clone.

TRBJ2-1	TRBV28	-	14	-	TGTGCCAGCAGCCCCCACAGGGACTACAATGAGCAGTTCTTC	CASSPHRDYNEQFF
TRBJ2-1	TRBV5-1	-	13	-	TGCGCCAGCGGGTTCGCACAGGGCGATGAGCAGTTCTTC	CASGFAQGDEQFF
TRBJ1-4	TRBV6-2/TRBV6-3	-	12	-	TGTGCCAGCAGACAGGTGAACGAAAAACTGTTTTTT	CASRQVNEKLFF
TRBJ1-1	TRBV20-1	-	13	-	TGCAGTGCTAGAGATCCCAGGGACACTGAAGCTTTCTTT	CSARDPRDTEAFF
TRBJ2-4	TRBV28	TRBD1	15	few	TGTGCCAGTAAAAGCCTTGGGACAGGTGAAAACATTCAGTACTTC	CASKSLGTGENIQYF
TRBJ1-4	TRBV3-1	-	13	-	TGTGCCAGCAGCCAAGCCCTCAATGAAAAACTGTTTTTT	CASSQALNEKLFF
TRBJ1-2	TRBV25-1	-	14	few	TGTGCCAGCAGTGATGGAGGCAGGGCCAAGGGCTACACCTTC	CASSDGGRAKGYTF
TRBJ2-1	TRBV27	-	14	-	TGTGCCAGCACGGAGGGGGCTTCCTACAATGAGCGGTTCTTC	CASTEGASYNERFF
TRBJ1-5	TRBV24-1	TRBD1	15	-	TGTGCCACCAGTGGGGGACAGGGGCTGAATCAGCCCCGGCATTTT	CATSGGQGLNQPRHF
TRBJ2-7	TRBV12-3/TRBV12-4	-	16	few	TGTGCCAGCAGTTTCACGGCAGGCGAATTCCCCTACGAGCAGTACTTC	CASSFTAGEFPYEQYF
TRBJ1-4	TRBV6-6	-	14	few	TGTGCCAGCAAGACAGGTTCAACTAATGAAAAACTGTTTTTT	CASKTGSTNEKLFF
TRBJ2-3	TRBV29-1	-	13	few	TGCAGCGTTAGCGGCCCGAGCACAGATACGCAGTATTTT	CSVSGPSTDTQYF
TRBJ2-3	TRBV25-1	-	16	-	TGTGCCAGCAGCATCGGCGCCGGGGGTCCCTTAGCATCGCAGTATTTT	CASSIGAGGPLASQYF
TRBJ2-1	TRBV6-5	-	14	-	TGTGCCAGCAGTTACTCTCCCCTATCCAATGAGCAGTTCTTC	CASSYSPLSNEQFF
TRBJ2-5	TRBV9	TRBD1	14	few	TGTGCCAGCAGCGTGAGAGGGACAGTAGCAACCCAGTACTTC	CASSVRGTVATQYF
TRBJ2-5	TRBV5-1	TRBD2	14	few	TGCGCCAGCAGCTTTAGCGGGAACAAAGAGACCCAGTACTTC	CASSFSGNKETQYF
TRBJ2-7	TRBV14	-	15	-	TGTGCCAGCAGCCAATGGAGCGGCGAAGTGAACGAGCAGTACTTC	CASSQWSGEVNEQYF
TRBJ2-7	TRBV7-7	-	15	-	TGTGCTAGCAGCCGGAGTCTGGGGGCCGAATACGAGCAGTACTTC	CASSRSLGAEYEQYF
TRBJ2-5	TRBV9	TRBD2	15	-	TGTGCCAGCACCCTCTGGGGGGGTAACCAAGAGACCCAGTACTTC	CASTLWGGNQETQYF
TRBJ2-2	TRBV9	-	12	-	TGTGCCAGCAGATGGGGATCCGGGGAGCTGTTTTTT	CASRWGSGELFF
TRBJ2-2	TRBV29-1	TRBD1	14	few	TGCAGCGTGCGCCGGGACAGGAACACCGGGGAGCTGTTTTTT	CSVRRDRNTGELFF
TRBJ2-4	TRBV6-5	TRBD2	15	few	TGTGCCAGCAGTTACTCGGTTACCGGGGGGGGCATTCAGTACTTC	CASSYSVTGGGIQYF
TRBJ2-7	TRBV3-1	-	12	few	TGTGCCAGCAGCCAAGGTTCGACAGTTACGTACTTC	CASSQGSTVTYF
TRBJ2-3	TRBV5-1	TRBD1	16	once	TGCGCCAGCAGCTTGTTGGGACAGGGGAGGGCAGATACGCAGTATTTT	CASSLLGQGRADTQYF
TRBJ2-1	TRBV3-1	TRBD2	16	-	TGTGCCAGCAGCCAAGAACGAGCGGGATTCTACAATGAGCAGTTCTTC	CASSQERAGFYNEQFF
TRBJ2-1	TRBV6-2/TRBV6-3	TRBD2	19	-	TGTGCCAGCAGTTACTCGATCACCCCGGGACTAGCGGCCTACAATGAGCAGTTCTTC	CASSYSITPGLAAYNEQFF
TRBJ2-3	TRBV20-1	TRBD2	16	-	TGCAGTGCTGATCCCCGGACTAGCGGGTCCCCAAATACGCAGTATTTT	CSADPRTSGSPNTQYF
TRBJ2-3	TRBV7-9	-	14	-	TGTGCCAGCAGCCCAAATCAGGGTACAGATACGCAGTATTTT	CASSPNQGTDTQYF
TRBJ1-1	TRBV6-2/TRBV6-3	-	13	-	TGTGCCAGCACTACGACAGAGAACACTGAAGCTTTCTTT	CASTTTENTEAFF
TRBJ2-1	TRBV11-1	-	17	few	TGTGCCAGCAGCTTAGCGCGCACGCCAGGCTCCTACAATGAGCAGTTCTTC	CASSLARTPGSYNEQFF
TRBJ2-7	TRBV20-1	TRBD2	14	-	TGCAGTGCTAGGGACGGACTAGCGGGAGTCGAGCAGTACTTC	CSARDGLAGVEQYF
TRBJ2-5	TRBV3-1	-	12	-	TGTGCCAGCAGCCCACGTGGGGAGGCCCAGTACTTC	CASSPRGEAQYF
TRBJ2-3	TRBV7-2	TRBD1	16	few	TGTGCCAGCAGCGGACAGGGGGGCCCTAGCACAGATACGCAGTATTTT	CASSGQGGPSTDTQYF
TRBJ2-7	TRBV28	TRBD2	16	-	TGTGCCAGCAGTTTAGCTAGCGGGGGGTTCTCCTACGAGCAGTACTTC	CASSLASGGFSYEQYF
TRBJ2-1	TRBV25-1	-	12	few	TGTGCCATTCAAGTCACCTACAATGAGCAGTTCTTC	CAIQVTYNEQFF
TRBJ2-1	TRBV6-5	TRBD1	19	few	TGTGCCAGCAGTTACAGTCCGGGACAGGGGTCCCCCTCTTACAGTGAGCAGTTCTTC	CASSYSPGQGSPSYSEQFF